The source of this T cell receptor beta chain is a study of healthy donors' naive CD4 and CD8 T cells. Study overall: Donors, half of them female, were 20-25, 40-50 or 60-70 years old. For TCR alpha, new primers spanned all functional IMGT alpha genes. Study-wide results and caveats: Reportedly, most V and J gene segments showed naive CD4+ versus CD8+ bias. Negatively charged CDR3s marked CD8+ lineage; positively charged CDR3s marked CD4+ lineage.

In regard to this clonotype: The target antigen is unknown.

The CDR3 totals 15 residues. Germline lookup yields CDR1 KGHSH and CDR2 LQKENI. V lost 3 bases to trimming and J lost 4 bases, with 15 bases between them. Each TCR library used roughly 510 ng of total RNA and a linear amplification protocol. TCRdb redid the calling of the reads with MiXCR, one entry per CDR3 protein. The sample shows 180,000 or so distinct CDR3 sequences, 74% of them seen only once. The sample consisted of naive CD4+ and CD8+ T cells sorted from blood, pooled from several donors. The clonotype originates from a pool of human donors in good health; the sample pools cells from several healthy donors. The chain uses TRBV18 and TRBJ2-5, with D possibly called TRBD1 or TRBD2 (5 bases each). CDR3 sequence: CASSPELGVRETQYF. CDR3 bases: TGTGCCAGCTCACCTGAACTGGGGGTGCGAGAGACCCAGTACTTC.